This T cell receptor (beta chain) was identified during a study of metastatic and nonmetastatic thyroid tumors. Germline loops: CDR1 MNHNS, CDR2 SASEGT. This CDR3 is built from 16 residues. After removal of 6 bases from V and 9 bases from J, the junction contained 13 bases not matched to a gene. Thyroid surgery took place with no prior treatment in any patient. This clone was seen only a few times. TCRdb reanalyzed the PCR reads with MiXCR. The sample contains roughly 53,000 clones, around 20% of which appear only once. The receptor was derived from a female donor with papillary thyroid cancer or a benign thyroid nodule (not recorded which). Some clones in this sample may be carry-over from other donors' samples. This chain uses TRBV6-1 with TRBJ2-1; 11 nucleotides line up with TRBD2. Input material: blood. CDR3: CASSQTSGIYRCEQFF. The CDR3 bases are TGTGCCAGCAGCCAGACTAGCGGGATTTATCGCTGTGAGCAGTTCTTC.